The sequence of this TCR beta chain was determined in a study of OX40 agonist ivuxolimab in advanced cancers. Overall study context: Ivuxolimab, an agonist antibody against OX40 (CD134), was given to patients. From about 23 to 85 years was the age range, with a mean of around 54 years, and 65% to 90% were male.

This CDR3 spans 13 amino acids. V lost 0 bases to trimming and J lost 5 bases, with 8 bases between them. Germline values: CDR1 MNHEY, CDR2 SMNVEV (reference sequence). Here immunoSEQ multiplex PCR was the method, and the copy in TCRdb shows in-frame clones only, minus some. The sample shows some 60,000 clones, 91% of them seen only once. The input for sequencing was CD4+ or CD8+ T cells sorted from blood, taken in a trial of the OX40 agonist ivuxolimab. The receptor comes from an adult with an advanced solid tumor such as melanoma, head and neck, liver or kidney cancer. V usage is TRBV27 and J usage is TRBJ2-7; a possible D gene is TRBD1 (5 bases). The CDR3 reads CASSLSPQDEQYF. The CDR3 coding sequence is TGTGCCAGCAGTTTATCGCCACAGGACGAGCAGTACTTC.